Presented here are 16 T cell receptor beta chains from one specimen sequenced in a study of CD8+ T cells in alopecia areata. Treatment: oral pan-JAK inhibitor, 5-10 mg twice daily. Reverse transcription of extracted RNA yielded cDNA, which provided the sequencing template. This table comes from immunoSEQ multiplex PCR, and its TCRdb copy is limited to in-frame clones, with some not included. The sample carries more than 200,000 clones, around 66% recorded once. The specimen was CD4+ T cells sorted from blood, collected at approximately week 45, from a patient treated with tofacitinib. The source of these receptors is a human donor with alopecia areata.

DNA of the CDR3: TGTGCCATCAGTGCGGGCGACAGGGGCGGAGGGGTAGGAGGTACGCAGTATTTT. Translated: CAISAGDRGGGVGGTQYF. The V gene is TRBV10-3, the J gene TRBJ2-3, with 8 bases matching TRBD1. Looked up from germline, CDR1 is ENHRY and CDR2 is SYGVKD. CDR3 length equals 18 residues. V trimming: 4 bases; J trimming: 8 bases; junction bases outside the gene matches: 20.

The sample holds a few counts of this clone. Other nucleotide sequences in the sample specify the same CDR3. The rearrangement uses TRBV5-1 and TRBJ2-2, with D perhaps TRBD2 (6 bases). Germline V gene sequence: CDR1 SGHRS, CDR2 YFSETQ. The CDR3 has 15 amino acids. Deletions cut 4 bases from V and 0 bases from J, with 10 bases between. The CDR3 DNA reads TGCGCCAGCAGCGGGGGGTCCGCGAACACCGGGGAGCTGTTTTTT. This codes for CASSGGSANTGELFF.

This chain connects TRBV19 to TRBJ1-5; a possible D gene is TRBD1 (5 bases). Germline loops: CDR1 LNHDA, CDR2 SQIVND (reference sequence). This CDR3 spans 17 amino acids. Trimming removed 4 bases at V and 5 bases at J, with 21 bases between. Here the CDR3 DNA reads TGTGCCAGTAGTACTCCAACAGGATACAAGCTTTATCAGCCCCAGCATTTT. This translates into CASSTPTGYKLYQPQHF.

The chain couples TRBV2 to TRBJ2-5; D is possibly TRBD2 (6 bases). V was pared by 6 bases and J by 5 bases, with 19 bases between. The germline gives CDR1 SNHLY, CDR2 FYNNEI. The CDR3 length is 15 residues. The CDR3 loop reads CASRDLAGISETQYF. As DNA, the CDR3 is TGTGCCAGCAGGGACCTGGCGGGGATTAGCGAGACCCAGTACTTC.

V is TRBV6-5 and J is TRBJ1-1, with D uncertain. This CDR3 has 16 amino acids. Trimming took 4 bases from V and 0 from J, leaving 15 bases between them. Germline V gene lookup returns CDR1 MNHEY and CDR2 SVGAGI. This CDR3 reads CASSFGRPVMNTEAFF. CDR3 DNA sequence: TGTGCCAGCAGTTTCGGCAGACCCGTCATGAACACTGAAGCTTTCTTT.

This clone appeared a few times. The genes are TRBV18 and TRBJ1-1; no clear D. Germline CDR1 and CDR2: KGHSH and LQKENI. The CDR3 runs 13 residues. Trimming cost V 0 bases and J 1 base, with 3 bases left between them. CDR3 bases: TGTGCCAGCTCACCACCAGGGAACACTGAAGCTTTCTTT. Translation: CASSPPGNTEAFF.

The chain joins TRBV14 to TRBJ2-3; 12 nucleotides match TRBD2. With V trimmed by 4 bases and J by 2 bases, 10 bases remained unmatched. The CDR3 spans 18 residues. CDR1 is SGHDN, CDR2 FVKESK, per germline. The CDR3 is CASSPSKRLAGVTDTQYF. DNA of the CDR3: TGTGCCAGCAGCCCCTCGAAGAGACTAGCGGGGGTCACAGATACGCAGTATTTT.

The J gene is TRBJ2-7, the V gene TRBV29-1, with TRBD1 matching over 9 bases. J lost 1 base, V lost 1 base, and 2 bases had no gene match. The germline gives CDR1 SQVTM, CDR2 ANQGSEA. The CDR3 has 14 amino acids. CDR3 amino acids: CSVEGQGGSYEQYF. Written as DNA, the CDR3 is TGCAGCGTTGAAGGACAGGGGGGGTCCTACGAGCAGTACTTC.

The chain recombines TRBV7-9 with TRBJ2-3; the match to TRBD2 covers 9 bases. The CDR3 consists of 16 residues. V was clipped by 5 bases and J by 2 bases; unmatched bases: 8. CDR1 and CDR2 (germline): SEHNR, FQNEAQ (reference sequence). The CDR3 nucleotides are TGTGCCAGCAGCGCCGGGACTAGCCATGCCACAGATACGCAGTATTTT. It yields the protein CASSAGTSHATDTQYF.

The J gene is TRBJ2-7, the V gene TRBV29-1, with D possibly TRBD2 on 6 matching bases. CDR3 length: 13 amino acids. Germline CDR1 SQVTM, CDR2 ANQGSEA. Deletions cut 7 bases from V and 6 bases from J, with 19 bases between. The CDR3 nucleotides are TGCAGCGGGGCGGGGACTCCAGAGGGCGAGCAGTACTTC. This encodes CSGAGTPEGEQYF.

As for this clone: Mismatch with germline at one junction end may stem from a read error. The rearrangement uses TRBV4-3 and TRBJ2-7; 8 positions match TRBD1. Germline CDR1 and CDR2: LGHNA and YSLEER. This CDR3 comprises 14 residues. The CDR3 DNA reads as TGCGCCAGCAGGCAAGACGACAGGGGTGGTGAGCAGTACTTC. This encodes CASRQDDRGGEQYF.

The chain employs TRBV2 and TRBJ1-6; TRBD1 might be the D (6 bases). CDR1 and CDR2 from the germline V gene are SNHLY and FYNNEI. The CDR3 length is 14 residues. V lost 5 bases and J 19 bases, leaving 24 bases between the germline ends. In DNA, the CDR3 is TGTGCCAGCAGTTCTTCAGGGGCGAAGGGGATATCTCACTTT. Residues: CASSSSGAKGISHF. The full variable domain, completed using reference TRBV2 and TRBJ1-6, is EPEVTQTPSHQVTQMGQEVILRCVPISNHLYFYWYRQILGQKVEFLVSFYNNEISEKSEIFDDQFSVERPDGSNFTLKIRSTKLEDSAMYFCASSSSGAKGISHFGNGTRLTVT.

The rearrangement uses TRBV27 and TRBJ1-2; unclear D gene. This CDR3 has 13 amino acids. Germline V gene lookup returns CDR1 MNHEY and CDR2 SMNVEV (reference sequence). V shed 4 bases and J shed 4 bases, with 10 bases lying between them. CDR3 residues: CASSSSFPYGYTF. The DNA for the CDR3 is TGTGCCAGCAGTTCAAGTTTCCCCTATGGCTACACCTTC.

This sequence joins TRBV7-3 and TRBJ2-1, with D unclear. This CDR3 has 14 residues. CDR1 SGHTA and CDR2 FQGTGA come from the germline V gene. V was trimmed by 2 bases and J by 10 bases, leaving 15 bases between them. The CDR3 is CASSLSRRFDEQFF. CDR3 nucleotide sequence: TGTGCCAGCAGCTTATCGAGGAGATTTGACGAGCAGTTCTTC.

The V and J genes are TRBV20-1 and TRBJ2-5; D is uncertain. This CDR3 region has 10 residues. V gave up 6 bases and J gave up 4 bases, with 6 bases separating them. Germline CDR1 and CDR2: DFQATT and SNEGSKA (reference sequence). The CDR3 loop is CSALRETQYF. For the CDR3, the DNA is TGCAGTGCCTTGAGAGAGACCCAGTACTTC.

This clone has just a few counts. The rearrangement joins TRBV5-6 to TRBJ2-3, with D possibly being TRBD1 (6 bases). Trimming pared 3 bases from V and 2 bases from J, leaving 22 bases between. The length of the CDR3 is 18 residues. Germline V gives CDR1 SGHDT, CDR2 YYEEEE. The CDR3 DNA follows: TGTGCCAGCAGCTCGACTTTACAGGGTAGGCGCGACACAGATACGCAGTATTTT. This encodes CASSSTLQGRRDTDTQYF.